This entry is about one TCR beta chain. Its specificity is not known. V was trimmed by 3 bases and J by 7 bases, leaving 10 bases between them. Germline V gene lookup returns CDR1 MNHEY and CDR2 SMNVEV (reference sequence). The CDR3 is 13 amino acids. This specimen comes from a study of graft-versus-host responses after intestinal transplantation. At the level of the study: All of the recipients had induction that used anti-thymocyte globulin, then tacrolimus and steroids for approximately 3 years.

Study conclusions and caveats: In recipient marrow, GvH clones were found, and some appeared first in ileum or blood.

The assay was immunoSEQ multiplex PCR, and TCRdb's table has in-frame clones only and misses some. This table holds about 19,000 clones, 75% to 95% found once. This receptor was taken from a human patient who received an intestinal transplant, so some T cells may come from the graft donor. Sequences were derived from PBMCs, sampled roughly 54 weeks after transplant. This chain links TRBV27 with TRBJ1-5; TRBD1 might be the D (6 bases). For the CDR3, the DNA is TGTGCCAGCAGTTTTATCACAGGGCAGCCCCAGCATTTT. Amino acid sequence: CASSFITGQPQHF.